In its sample, the clone carrying this TCR beta chain was seen once. Its specificity is not known. The PCR contained 60 Vbeta and 13 Jbeta primers. Repertoires were generated with immunoSEQ multiplex PCR, while TCRdb's copy carries only in-frame clones and drops some. The sample shows some 130,000 clones, around 73% of them seen only once. CDR1 and CDR2 (germline): MNHNY, SVGAGI (reference sequence). The V gene end was trimmed by 5 bases and the J gene end by 4 bases; junction bases not matched to a gene: 6. This CDR3 has 16 amino acids. The sample belongs to a study of cytomegalovirus exposure and HLA in healthy donors. Background on the study: Prior work identified 120 million or so unique TCR beta sequences in 150 million to 200 million T cells. Overall study results and limits: Rarity characterized most TCR sequences, yet some public TCRs appeared in many donors. In a later analysis, several top co-occurrence clusters appeared linked to parvovirus B19, influenza, CMV and Epstein-Barr virus.

This chain uses TRBV6-6 with TRBJ2-1; TRBD2 agrees at 12 bases. The sequenced sample was PBMCs. The receptor was derived from a female donor in good health and CMV-seronegative. The CDR3 region is CASSVRTSGEYNEQFF. For the CDR3, the DNA is TGTGCCAGCAGTGTAAGGACTAGCGGGGAATACAATGAGCAGTTCTTC.